This T cell receptor beta chain stems from a study of Ad26.COV2.S vaccination and SARS-CoV-2 variants. Study context: Intramuscular Ad26.COV2.S doses were given once or twice, 56 days apart.

The treatment here: approximately 18 received Ad26.COV2.S at low or high dose, single or two shots; about 5 received placebo; per-sample allocation not given. Sampling happened 63 days after the first vaccine or placebo injection. The sample came from a Boston adult aged 18-55 years. Study-wide findings and caveats: The breadth of spike-specific CD8+ and CD4+ T cell responses after vaccination was reportedly substantial.

As to this clone: The antigen remains undetermined.

Data came from immunoSEQ multiplex PCR; TCRdb stores just in-frame clones and leaves some out. The sample lists about 440,000 clones; around 91% were seen once. The germline V gene encodes CDR1 SGDLS and CDR2 YYNGEE. The CDR3 consists of 16 residues. V shed 4 bases, J shed 6 bases, and the junction held 6 bases outside the gene matches. The origin of this receptor is a person aged 18 to 59 who received the Ad26.COV2.S COVID-19 vaccine or a placebo. The chain recombines TRBV9 with TRBJ2-1, with TRBD2 matching 14 bases. Sequencing was performed on peripheral blood, taken in a trial of Ad26.COV2.S vaccine versus placebo. This chain's CDR3 is CASSTRLAGGPNEQFF. For the CDR3, the DNA is TGTGCCAGCAGCACCCGACTAGCGGGAGGGCCCAATGAGCAGTTCTTC.